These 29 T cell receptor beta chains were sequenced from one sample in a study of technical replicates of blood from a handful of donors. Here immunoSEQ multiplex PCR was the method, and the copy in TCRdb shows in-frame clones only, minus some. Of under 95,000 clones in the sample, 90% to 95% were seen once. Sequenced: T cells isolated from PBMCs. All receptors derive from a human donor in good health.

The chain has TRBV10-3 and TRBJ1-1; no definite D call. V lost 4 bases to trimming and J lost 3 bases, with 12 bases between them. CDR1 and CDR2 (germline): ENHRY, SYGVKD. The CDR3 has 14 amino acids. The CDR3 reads CAISVNLEYTEAFF. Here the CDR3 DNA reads TGTGCCATCAGTGTTAACCTAGAGTACACTGAAGCTTTCTTT.

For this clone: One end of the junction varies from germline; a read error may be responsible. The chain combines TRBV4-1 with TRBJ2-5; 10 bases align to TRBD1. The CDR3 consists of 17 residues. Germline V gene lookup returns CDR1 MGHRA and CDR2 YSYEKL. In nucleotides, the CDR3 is TGCGCCAGCAGCATAGACAGGGGGCGCGTAACCCAACAGACCCAGTACTTC. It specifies CASSIDRGRVTQQTQYF.

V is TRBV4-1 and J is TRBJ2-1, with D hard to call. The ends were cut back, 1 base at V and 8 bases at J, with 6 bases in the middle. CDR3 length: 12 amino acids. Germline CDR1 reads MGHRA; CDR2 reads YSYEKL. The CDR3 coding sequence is TGCGCCAGCAGCCAAGGCCCGGATGAGCAGTTCTTC. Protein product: CASSQGPDEQFF.

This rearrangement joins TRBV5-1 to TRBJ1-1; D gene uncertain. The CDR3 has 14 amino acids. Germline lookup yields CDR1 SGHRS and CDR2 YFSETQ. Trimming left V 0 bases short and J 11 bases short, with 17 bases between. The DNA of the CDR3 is TGCGCCAGCAGCTTGGGACCGGATTCAACCGGGGCTTTCTTT. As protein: CASSLGPDSTGAFF.

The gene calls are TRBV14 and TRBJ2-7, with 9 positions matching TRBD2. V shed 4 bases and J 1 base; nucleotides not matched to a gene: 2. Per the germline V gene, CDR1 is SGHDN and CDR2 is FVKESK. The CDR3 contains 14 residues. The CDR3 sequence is CASSLGLASYEQYF. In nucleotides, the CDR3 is TGTGCCAGCAGCCTGGGACTAGCATCCTACGAGCAGTACTTC. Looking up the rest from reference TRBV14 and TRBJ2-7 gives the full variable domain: EAGVTQFPSHSVIEKGQTVTLRCDPISGHDNLYWYRRVMGKEIKFLLHFVKESKQDESGMPNNRFLAERTGGTYSTLKVQPAELEDSGVYFCASSLGLASYEQYFGPGTRLTVT.

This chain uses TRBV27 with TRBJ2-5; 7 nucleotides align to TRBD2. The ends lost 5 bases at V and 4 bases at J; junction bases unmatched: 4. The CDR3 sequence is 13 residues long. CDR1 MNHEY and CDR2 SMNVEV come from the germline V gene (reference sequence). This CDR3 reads CASSLGLRETQYF. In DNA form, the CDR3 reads TGTGCCAGCAGTCTGGGACTACGAGAGACCCAGTACTTC.

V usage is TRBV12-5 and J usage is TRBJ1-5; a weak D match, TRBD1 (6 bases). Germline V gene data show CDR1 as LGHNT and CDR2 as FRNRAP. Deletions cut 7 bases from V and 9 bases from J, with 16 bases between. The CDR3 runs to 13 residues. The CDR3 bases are TGTGCTAGTGCCGTACAGGGTGTGGGGCCCCAGCATTTT. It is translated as CASAVQGVGPQHF. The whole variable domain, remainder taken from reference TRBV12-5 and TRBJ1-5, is DARVTQTPRHKVTEMGQEVTMRCQPILGHNTVFWYRQTMMQGLELLAYFRNRAPLDDSGMPKDRFSAEMPDATLATLKIQPSEPRDSAVYFCASAVQGVGPQHFGDGTRLSIL.

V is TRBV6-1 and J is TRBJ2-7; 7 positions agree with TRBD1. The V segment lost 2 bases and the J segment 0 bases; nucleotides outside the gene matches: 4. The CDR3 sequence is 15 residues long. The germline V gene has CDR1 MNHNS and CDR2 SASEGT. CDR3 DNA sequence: TGTGCCAGCAGTGAATGGACAGGTCTCTCCTACGAGCAGTACTTC. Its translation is CASSEWTGLSYEQYF.

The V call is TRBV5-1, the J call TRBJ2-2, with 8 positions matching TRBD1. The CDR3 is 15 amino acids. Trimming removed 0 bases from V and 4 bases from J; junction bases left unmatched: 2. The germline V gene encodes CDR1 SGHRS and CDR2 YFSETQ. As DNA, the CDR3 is TGCGCCAGCAGCTTGGCCACAGGGGGCACCGGGGAGCTGTTTTTT. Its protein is CASSLATGGTGELFF.

CDR3 nucleotide sequence: TGCAGCGTTGTTCAGGGTAGCCACGAGCAGTACTTC. Its protein product is CSVVQGSHEQYF. The chain carries TRBV29-1 and TRBJ2-7; a possible D gene is TRBD1 (5 bases). CDR3 length equals 12 residues. In germline, CDR1 is SQVTM, CDR2 ANQGSEA. The ends were cut back, 4 bases at V and 5 bases at J, with 12 bases in the middle.

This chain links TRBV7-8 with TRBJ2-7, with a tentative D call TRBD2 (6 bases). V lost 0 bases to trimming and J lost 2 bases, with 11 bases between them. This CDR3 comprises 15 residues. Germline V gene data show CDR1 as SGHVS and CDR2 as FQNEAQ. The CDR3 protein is CASSLARGRPYEQYF. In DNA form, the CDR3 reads TGTGCCAGCAGCTTAGCGCGGGGACGCCCCTACGAGCAGTACTTC. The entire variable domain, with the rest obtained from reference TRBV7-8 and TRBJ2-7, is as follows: GAGVSQSPRYKVAKRGQDVALRCDPISGHVSLFWYQQALGQGPEFLTYFQNEAQLDKSGLPSDRFFAERPEGSVSTLKIQRTQQEDSAVYLCASSLARGRPYEQYFGPGTRLTVT.

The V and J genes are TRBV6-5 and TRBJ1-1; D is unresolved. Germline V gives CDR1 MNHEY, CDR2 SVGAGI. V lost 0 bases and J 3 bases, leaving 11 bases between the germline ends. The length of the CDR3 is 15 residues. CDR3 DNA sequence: TGTGCCAGCAGTTACTCGCAGACATCCTACACTGAAGCTTTCTTT. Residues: CASSYSQTSYTEAFF.

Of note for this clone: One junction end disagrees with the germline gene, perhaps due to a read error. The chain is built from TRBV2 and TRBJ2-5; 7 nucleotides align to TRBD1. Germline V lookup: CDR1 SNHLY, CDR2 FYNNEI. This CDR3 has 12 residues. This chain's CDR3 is CASRDRQEIQYF. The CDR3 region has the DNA TGTGCCAGCAGGGACAGGCAAGAGATCCAGTACTTC.

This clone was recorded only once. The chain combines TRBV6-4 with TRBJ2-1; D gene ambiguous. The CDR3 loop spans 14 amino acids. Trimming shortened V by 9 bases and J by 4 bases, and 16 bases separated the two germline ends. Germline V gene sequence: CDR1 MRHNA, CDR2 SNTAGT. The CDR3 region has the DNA TGTGCCAGTTCCAAGGAGCACTTATACAATGAGCAGTTCTTC. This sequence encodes CASSKEHLYNEQFF.

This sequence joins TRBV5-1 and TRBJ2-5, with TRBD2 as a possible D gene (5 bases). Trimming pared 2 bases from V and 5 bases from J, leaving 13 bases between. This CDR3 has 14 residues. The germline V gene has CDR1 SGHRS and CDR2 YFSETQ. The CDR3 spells CASSFNSVGETQYF. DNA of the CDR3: TGCGCCAGCAGCTTTAATAGCGTGGGGGAGACCCAGTACTTC.

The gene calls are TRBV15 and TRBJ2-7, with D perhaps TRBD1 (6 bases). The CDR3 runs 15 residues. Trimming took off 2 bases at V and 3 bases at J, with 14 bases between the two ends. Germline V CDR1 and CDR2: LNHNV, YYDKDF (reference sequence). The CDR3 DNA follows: TGTGCCACCAGCAGAACCCGACAGGACAACTACGAGCAGTACTTC. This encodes CATSRTRQDNYEQYF.

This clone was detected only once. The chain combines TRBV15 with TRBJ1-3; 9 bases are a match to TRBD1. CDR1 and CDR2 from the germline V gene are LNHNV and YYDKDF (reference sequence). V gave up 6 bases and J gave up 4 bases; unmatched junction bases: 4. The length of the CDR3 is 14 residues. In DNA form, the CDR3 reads TGTGCCACCAGGGACAGGGGCCTAGGAAACACCATATATTTT. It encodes CATRDRGLGNTIYF.

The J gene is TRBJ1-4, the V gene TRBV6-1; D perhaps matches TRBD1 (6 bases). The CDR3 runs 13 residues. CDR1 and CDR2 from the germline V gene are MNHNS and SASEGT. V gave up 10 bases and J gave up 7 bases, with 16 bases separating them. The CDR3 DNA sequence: TGTGCCACCCGGACAGAGATGGGTGAAAAACTGTTTTTT. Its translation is CATRTEMGEKLFF.

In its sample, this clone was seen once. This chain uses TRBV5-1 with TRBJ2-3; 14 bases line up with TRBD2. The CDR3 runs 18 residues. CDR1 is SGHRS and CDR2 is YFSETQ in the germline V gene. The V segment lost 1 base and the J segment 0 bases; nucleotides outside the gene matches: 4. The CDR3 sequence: CASSLPGLAGGSTDTQYF. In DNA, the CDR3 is TGCGCCAGCAGCTTGCCCGGACTAGCGGGAGGTAGCACAGATACGCAGTATTTT.

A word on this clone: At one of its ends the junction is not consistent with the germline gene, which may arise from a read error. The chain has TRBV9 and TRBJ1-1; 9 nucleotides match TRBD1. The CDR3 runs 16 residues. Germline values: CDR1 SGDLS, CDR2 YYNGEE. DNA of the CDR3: TGTGCCAGCAGCGCTATTCCGACAGGGGGTATCACTGGAGCTTTCTTT. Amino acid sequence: CASSAIPTGGITGAFF. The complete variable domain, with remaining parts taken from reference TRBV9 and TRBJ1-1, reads DSGVTQTPKHLITATGQRVTLRCSPRSGDLSVYWYQQSLDQGLQFLIQYYNGEERAKGNILERFSAQQFPDLHSELNLSSLELGDSALYFCASSAIPTGGITGAFFGQGTRLTVV.

The CDR3 spells CASSVDQRGAPYF. For the CDR3, the DNA is TGTGCCAGCAGCGTAGATCAGCGGGGAGCCCCGTACTTC. The chain couples TRBV9 to TRBJ2-7; TRBD2 matches 7 bases. Germline lookup yields CDR1 SGDLS and CDR2 YYNGEE. V trimming: 0 bases; J trimming: 12 bases; junction bases outside the gene matches: 9. The CDR3 loop spans 13 amino acids.

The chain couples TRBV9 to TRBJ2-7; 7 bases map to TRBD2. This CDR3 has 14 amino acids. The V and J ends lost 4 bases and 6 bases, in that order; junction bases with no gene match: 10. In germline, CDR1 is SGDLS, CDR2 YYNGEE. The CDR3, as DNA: TGTGCCAGCAGCCCTACTAGCGCCTCCCTCGAGCAGTACTTC. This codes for CASSPTSASLEQYF.

CDR3 bases: TGTGCCAGTAGTATTCAGCCCAGCCGGGGCGCGGGGAAACTGTTTTTT. It specifies CASSIQPSRGAGKLFF. The rearrangement joins TRBV19 to TRBJ1-4; possible D gene TRBD1, 5 bases. This CDR3 region has 16 residues. Germline CDR1 reads LNHDA; CDR2 reads SQIVND (reference sequence). The V gene lost 3 bases and the J gene lost 11 bases, with 22 bases spanning the gap.

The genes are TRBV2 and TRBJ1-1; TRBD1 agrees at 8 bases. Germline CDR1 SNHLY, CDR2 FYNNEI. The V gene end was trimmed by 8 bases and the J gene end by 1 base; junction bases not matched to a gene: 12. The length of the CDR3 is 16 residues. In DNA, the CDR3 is TGTGCCAGCTGGGGCTCAGGGGGCCCTAAGAACACTGAAGCTTTCTTT. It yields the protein CASWGSGGPKNTEAFF.

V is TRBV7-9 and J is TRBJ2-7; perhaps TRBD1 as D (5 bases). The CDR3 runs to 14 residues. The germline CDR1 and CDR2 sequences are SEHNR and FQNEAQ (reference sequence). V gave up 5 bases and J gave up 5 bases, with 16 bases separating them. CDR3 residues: CASSVDHRTNEQYF. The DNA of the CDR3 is TGTGCCAGCAGCGTTGATCACAGGACGAACGAGCAGTACTTC.

The DNA for the CDR3 is TGCGCCAGCGGGTCAGGGGGCGTATCCTCCTACGAGCAGTACTTC. This sequence encodes CASGSGGVSSYEQYF. This sequence joins TRBV5-1 and TRBJ2-7; 8 positions agree with TRBD1. J was trimmed by 0 bases and V by 7 bases; bases with no gene match: 9. The CDR3 totals 15 residues. In germline, CDR1 is SGHRS, CDR2 YFSETQ. The whole variable domain, remainder taken from reference TRBV5-1 and TRBJ2-7, is KAGVTQTPRYLIKTRGQQVTLSCSPISGHRSVSWYQQTPGQGLQFLFEYFSETQRNKGNFPGRFSGRQFSNSRSEMNVSTLELGDSALYLCASGSGGVSSYEQYFGPGTRLTVT.

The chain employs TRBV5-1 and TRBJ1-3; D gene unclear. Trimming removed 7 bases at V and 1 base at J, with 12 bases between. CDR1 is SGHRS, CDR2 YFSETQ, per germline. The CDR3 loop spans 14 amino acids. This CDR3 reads CASAEGLSGNTIYF. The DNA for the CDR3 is TGCGCCAGCGCGGAGGGCTTATCTGGAAACACCATATATTTT. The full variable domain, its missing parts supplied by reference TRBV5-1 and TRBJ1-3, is KAGVTQTPRYLIKTRGQQVTLSCSPISGHRSVSWYQQTPGQGLQFLFEYFSETQRNKGNFPGRFSGRQFSNSRSEMNVSTLELGDSALYLCASAEGLSGNTIYFGEGSWLTVV.

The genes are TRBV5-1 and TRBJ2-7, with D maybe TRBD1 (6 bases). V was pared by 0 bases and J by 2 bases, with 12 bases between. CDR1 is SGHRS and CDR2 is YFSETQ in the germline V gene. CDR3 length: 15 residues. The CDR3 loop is CASSLDRASTYEQYF. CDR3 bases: TGCGCCAGCAGCTTGGACAGGGCATCTACCTACGAGCAGTACTTC.

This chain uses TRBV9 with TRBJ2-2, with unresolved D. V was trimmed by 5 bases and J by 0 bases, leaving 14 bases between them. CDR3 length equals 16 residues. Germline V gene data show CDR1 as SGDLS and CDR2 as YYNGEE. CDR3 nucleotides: TGTGCCAGCAGGTCGTCAGGTGCCGCGAACACCGGGGAGCTGTTTTTT. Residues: CASRSSGAANTGELFF.